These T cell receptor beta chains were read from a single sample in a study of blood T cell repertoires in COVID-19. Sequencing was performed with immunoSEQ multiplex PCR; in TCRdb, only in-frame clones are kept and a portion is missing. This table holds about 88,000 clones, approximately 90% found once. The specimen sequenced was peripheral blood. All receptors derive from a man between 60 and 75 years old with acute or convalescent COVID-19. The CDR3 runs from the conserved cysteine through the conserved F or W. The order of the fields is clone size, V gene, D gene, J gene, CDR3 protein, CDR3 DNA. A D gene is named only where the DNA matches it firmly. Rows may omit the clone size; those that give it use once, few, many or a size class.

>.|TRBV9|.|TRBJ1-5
CASSVEAGQPQHF
TGTGCCAGCAGCGTAGAAGCGGGGCAGCCCCAGCATTTT
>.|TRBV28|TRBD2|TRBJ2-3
CASSPGGGASTDTQYF
TGTGCCAGCAGCCCCGGGGGGGGAGCTAGCACAGATACGCAGTATTTT
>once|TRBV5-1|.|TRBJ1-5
CASSLGEGNSNQPQHF
TGCGCCAGCAGCTTGGGGGAGGGGAATAGCAATCAGCCCCAGCATTTT
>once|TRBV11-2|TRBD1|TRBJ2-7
CASSPDSFGQGHEQYF
TGTGCCAGCAGCCCCGATTCGTTCGGACAGGGCCACGAGCAGTACTTC
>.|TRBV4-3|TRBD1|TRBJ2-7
CASSFRQGVYEQYF
TGCGCCAGCAGCTTTAGACAGGGGGTCTACGAGCAGTACTTC
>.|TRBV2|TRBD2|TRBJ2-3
CASPGGREGQYTQYF
TGTGCCAGCCCGGGAGGGCGGGAGGGCCAATATACGCAGTATTTT
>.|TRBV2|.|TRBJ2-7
CASTSKTQTYEQYF
TGTGCCAGCACTTCAAAGACACAAACCTACGAGCAGTACTTC
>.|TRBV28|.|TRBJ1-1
CASSLPARDTEAFF
TGTGCCAGCAGTTTACCCGCTCGGGACACTGAAGCTTTCTTT
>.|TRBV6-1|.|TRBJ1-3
CASSAAQDTSSGNTIYF
TGTGCCAGCAGTGCTGCCCAAGACACGAGCTCTGGAAACACCATATATTTT
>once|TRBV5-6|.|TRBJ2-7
CASSSTSYEQYF
TGTGCCAGCAGCTCCACCAGCTACGAGCAGTACTTC
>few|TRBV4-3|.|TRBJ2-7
CASSQDSATLLSYEQYF
TGCGCCAGCAGCCAAGATAGCGCGACACTTCTCTCCTACGAGCAGTACTTC
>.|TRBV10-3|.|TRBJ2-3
CAINKGGDATDTQYF
TGTGCCATCAACAAAGGCGGGGACGCCACAGATACGCAGTATTTT
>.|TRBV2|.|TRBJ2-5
CASSPQGGETQYF
TGTGCCAGCAGTCCACAGGGAGGGGAGACCCAGTACTTC
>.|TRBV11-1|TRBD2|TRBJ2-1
CASSRLAGAGNEQFF
TGTGCCAGCAGTCGGCTAGCGGGAGCTGGGAATGAGCAGTTCTTC
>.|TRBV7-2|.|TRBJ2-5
CASSLLAVQETQYF
TGTGCCAGCAGCTTATTGGCGGTCCAAGAGACCCAGTACTTC
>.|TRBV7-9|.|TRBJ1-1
CASRRSEGLTEAFF
TGTGCCAGCAGACGGAGCGAGGGACTCACTGAAGCTTTCTTT
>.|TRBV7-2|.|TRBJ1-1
CASSYDGGTEAFF
TGTGCCAGCAGCTACGACGGGGGCACTGAAGCTTTCTTT
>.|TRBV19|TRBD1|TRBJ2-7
CASSLGTGYEQYF
TGTGCCAGTAGTCTTGGGACAGGCTACGAGCAGTACTTC
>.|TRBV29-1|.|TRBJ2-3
CSALVGASLDADTQYF
TGCAGCGCCCTTGTAGGAGCTTCCCTAGACGCAGATACGCAGTATTTT
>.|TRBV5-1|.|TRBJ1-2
CASSLDPGQDYGYTF
TGCGCCAGCAGCTTAGACCCAGGACAAGACTATGGCTACACCTTC
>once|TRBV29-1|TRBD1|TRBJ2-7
CSALLGQAKQYF
TGCAGCGCCCTCCTCGGACAGGCCAAGCAGTACTTC
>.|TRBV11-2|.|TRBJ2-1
CASSSIGWVEQFF
TGTGCCAGCAGCTCGATCGGGTGGGTTGAGCAGTTCTTC
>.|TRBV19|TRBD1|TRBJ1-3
CASTPTGTDLNTIYF
TGTGCCAGCACCCCAACGGGGACAGACTTAAACACCATATATTTT
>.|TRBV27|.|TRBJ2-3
CASSFRREPTDTQYF
TGTGCCAGCAGTTTTCGTCGGGAACCGACAGATACGCAGTATTTT
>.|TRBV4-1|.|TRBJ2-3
CASSRAAGGTDTQYF
TGCGCCAGCAGCCGCGCGGCGGGCGGGACAGATACGCAGTATTTT
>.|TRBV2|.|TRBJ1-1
CASSEAQAPTVEAFF
TGTGCCAGCAGTGAAGCGCAGGCGCCTACCGTGGAAGCTTTCTTT
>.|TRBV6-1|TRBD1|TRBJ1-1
CASSELGGGLGEAFF
TGTGCCAGCAGTGAACTAGGAGGGGGCTTGGGTGAAGCTTTCTTT
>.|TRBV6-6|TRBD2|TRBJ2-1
CASTTTRAGGDEQFF
TGTGCCAGCACCACTACCCGGGCGGGAGGCGATGAGCAGTTCTTC
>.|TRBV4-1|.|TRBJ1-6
CASSQASRGDSPLHF
TGCGCCAGCAGCCAAGCAAGCCGGGGGGATTCACCCCTCCACTTT
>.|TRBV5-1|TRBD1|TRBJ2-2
CASSLALGGAGTGELFF
TGCGCCAGCAGCTTGGCTCTAGGGGGCGCCGGCACCGGGGAGCTGTTTTTT
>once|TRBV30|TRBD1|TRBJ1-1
CAWSRQGVYTEAFF
TGTGCCTGGAGTAGACAGGGGGTTTACACTGAAGCTTTCTTT
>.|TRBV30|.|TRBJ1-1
CAWKGEGTEAFF
TGTGCCTGGAAAGGGGAGGGGACTGAAGCTTTCTTT
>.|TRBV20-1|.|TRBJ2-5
CTTSTQETQYF
TGCACCACTAGCACACAAGAGACCCAGTACTTC
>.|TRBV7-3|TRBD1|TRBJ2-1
CASSSGQGDPNEQFF
TGTGCCAGCAGCTCCGGACAGGGGGACCCCAATGAGCAGTTCTTC
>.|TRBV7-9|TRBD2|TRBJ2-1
CASSAHREGQFF
TGTGCCAGCAGCGCACACCGGGAGGGGCAGTTCTTC
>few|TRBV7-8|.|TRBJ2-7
CASSLDLSGYEQYF
TGTGCCAGCAGCTTAGATCTCTCGGGGTACGAGCAGTACTTC
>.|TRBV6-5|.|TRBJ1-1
CASSSPSTRNTEAFF
TGTGCCAGCAGTTCCCCATCCACACGGAACACTGAAGCTTTCTTT
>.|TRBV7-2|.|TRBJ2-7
CASSLTAYEQYF
TGTGCCAGCAGCTTAACAGCCTACGAGCAGTACTTC
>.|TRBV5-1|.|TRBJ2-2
CASSEGVGTGELFF
TGCGCCAGCAGTGAGGGAGTGGGCACCGGGGAGCTGTTTTTT
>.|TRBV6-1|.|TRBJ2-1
CASSEPGHNNEQFF
TGTGCCAGCAGTGAGCCCGGACATAACAATGAGCAGTTCTTC
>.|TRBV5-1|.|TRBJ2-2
CASTPSTNTGELFF
TGCGCCAGCACCCCATCCACGAACACCGGGGAGCTGTTTTTT
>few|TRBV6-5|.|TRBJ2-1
CASSKPTGNNEQFF
TGTGCCAGCAGTAAACCGACAGGAAACAATGAGCAGTTCTTC
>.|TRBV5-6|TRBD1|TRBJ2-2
CASSLEDQGAPGELFF
TGTGCCAGCAGCTTGGAAGACCAGGGGGCGCCCGGGGAGCTGTTTTTT
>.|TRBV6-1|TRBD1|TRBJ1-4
CASSEVTGEGEKLFF
TGTGCCAGCAGTGAGGTGACAGGGGAGGGGGAAAAACTGTTTTTT